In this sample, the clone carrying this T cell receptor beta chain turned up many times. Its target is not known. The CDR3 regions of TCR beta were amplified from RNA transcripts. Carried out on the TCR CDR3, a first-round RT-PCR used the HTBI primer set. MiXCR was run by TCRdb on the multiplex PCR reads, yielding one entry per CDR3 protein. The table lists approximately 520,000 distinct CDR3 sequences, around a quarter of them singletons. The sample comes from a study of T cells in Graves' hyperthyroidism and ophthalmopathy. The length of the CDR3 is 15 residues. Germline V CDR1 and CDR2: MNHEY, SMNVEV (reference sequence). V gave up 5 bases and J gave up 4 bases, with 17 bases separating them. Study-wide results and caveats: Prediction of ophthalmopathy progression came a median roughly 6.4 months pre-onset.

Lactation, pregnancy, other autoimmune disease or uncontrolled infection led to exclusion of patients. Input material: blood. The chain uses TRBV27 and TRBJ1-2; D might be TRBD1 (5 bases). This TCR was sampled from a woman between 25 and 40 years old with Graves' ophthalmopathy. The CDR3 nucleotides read TGTGCCAGCAGTCCTCGACAGAGAATTCTCTATGGCTACACCTTC. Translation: CASSPRQRILYGYTF.